Presented here are 15 T cell receptor beta chains from one specimen sequenced in a study of shared clonotypes between healthy human individuals (dated by TCRdb to about 2020). Receptor amplification or capture employed the immunoSEQ multiplex PCR assay. TCRdb took over this immuneACCESS table, retaining in-frame rearrangements with V and J assigned. Such tables are incomplete; in checked studies, under half of the missing clones stem from an unresolved V gene, and the remainder is unexplained. The sample records roughly 2,300,000 clones, around 93% of which are singletons. The top ten constitute approximately 0.39% of the sample. Sequenced material: naive CD4+ T cells from PBMCs. This specimen's cell subset or site label, per the study, means: CD45RA+ positively selected. The receptors here all came from a man younger than 35 in good health. Some clones in this sample may be carry-over from other donors' samples.

This clone has a handful of counts. CDR3 coding DNA: TGTGCCAGCAGGGGAGCGGGAGGGAGGCGAGAGACCCAGTACTTC. Translated, it gives CASRGAGGRRETQYF. The chain has TRBV2 and TRBJ2-5, with TRBD2 identical over 10 bases. The V gene end was trimmed by 6 bases and the J gene end by 4 bases; junction bases not matched to a gene: 8. Germline V gene data show CDR1 as SNHLY and CDR2 as FYNNEI. CDR3 size: 15 residues.

This chain uses TRBV27 with TRBJ2-1; D might be TRBD2 (5 bases). Per germline, CDR1 MNHEY and CDR2 SMNVEV (reference sequence). V was clipped by 8 bases and J by 9 bases, with 20 bases between them. The CDR3 totals 14 residues. The CDR3, as DNA: TGTGCCAGCGGAATACACAGCGGTCGGATTGAGCAGTTCTTC. This sequence encodes CASGIHSGRIEQFF.

The V and J genes are TRBV27 and TRBJ2-7; perhaps TRBD1 as D (6 bases). Trimming removed 2 bases at V and 6 bases at J, with 11 bases between. CDR1 is MNHEY, CDR2 SMNVEV, per germline (reference sequence). This CDR3 comprises 13 residues. CDR3 sequence reads: CASSLKTGTEQYF. The CDR3 nucleotides read TGTGCCAGCAGTTTAAAGACAGGTACCGAGCAGTACTTC.

The rearrangement uses TRBV7-9 and TRBJ2-3; no definite D call. The CDR3 runs to 15 residues. The V and J ends lost 3 bases and 4 bases respectively, with 14 bases between them. Looked up from germline, CDR1 is SEHNR and CDR2 is FQNEAQ (reference sequence). CDR3 coding DNA: TGTGCCAGCAGCTTTGCCGGTCGAGGCCCAGATACGCAGTATTTT. Its protein product is CASSFAGRGPDTQYF.

The sample holds one count of this clone. The chain joins TRBV7-9 to TRBJ1-2; 8 nucleotides match TRBD1. The CDR3 is 16 residues long. Looked up from germline, CDR1 is SEHNR and CDR2 is FQNEAQ (reference sequence). V trimming: 6 bases; J trimming: 6 bases; junction bases outside the gene matches: 15. The CDR3 protein is CASRIRDRWGFDGYTF. CDR3 DNA sequence: TGTGCCAGCAGAATCCGGGACAGGTGGGGCTTTGATGGCTACACCTTC. The complete variable domain, with remaining parts taken from reference TRBV7-9 and TRBJ1-2, reads DTGVSQNPRHKITKRGQNVTFRCDPISEHNRLYWYRQTLGQGPEFLTYFQNEAQLEKSRLLSDRFSAERPKGSFSTLEIQRTEQGDSAMYLCASRIRDRWGFDGYTFGSGTRLTVV.

The chain joins TRBV5-1 to TRBJ2-2; 9 nucleotides line up with TRBD2. Germline loops: CDR1 SGHRS, CDR2 YFSETQ. The CDR3 extends over 16 amino acids. Trimming took 7 bases from V and 2 from J; bases not matched to a gene: 9. DNA for the CDR3: TGCGCCAGCGGGCAGCTAGCGGGAAGCAACACCGGGGAGCTGTTTTTT. Protein: CASGQLAGSNTGELFF.

This chain links TRBV28 with TRBJ2-7; 9 bases line up with TRBD1. From germline, CDR1 is MDHEN and CDR2 SYDVKM. CDR3 size: 15 residues. V lost 4 bases, J lost 2 bases, and 6 bases stayed unmatched. The CDR3 region is CASSSTTGGAYEQYF. The CDR3 DNA sequence: TGTGCCAGCAGTTCAACAACAGGGGGCGCCTACGAGCAGTACTTC.

This chain joins TRBV9 and TRBJ2-7, with D maybe TRBD1 (6 bases). This CDR3 has 15 amino acids. The germline V gene has CDR1 SGDLS and CDR2 YYNGEE. Trimming removed 0 bases from V and 3 bases from J, with 13 bases in between. The CDR3 bases are TGTGCCAGCAGCGTAGGCAGGGGTCCCAACTACGAGCAGTACTTC. Its protein is CASSVGRGPNYEQYF.

The V gene is TRBV14, the J gene TRBJ2-7; 10 bases are shared with TRBD1. After removal of 2 bases from V and 3 bases from J, the junction contained 7 bases not matched to a gene. CDR1 is SGHDN and CDR2 is FVKESK in the germline V gene. The CDR3 runs to 16 residues. The CDR3 reads CASSQPPGQGNYEQYF. Written as DNA, the CDR3 is TGTGCCAGCAGCCAACCACCGGGACAGGGGAACTACGAGCAGTACTTC.

Only one count was recorded for this clone. The rearrangement uses TRBV27 and TRBJ2-7; possibly TRBD1 for D (6 bases). Trimming cost V 4 bases and J 2 bases, with 15 bases left between them. CDR3 length equals 15 residues. Looked up from germline, CDR1 is MNHEY and CDR2 is SMNVEV (reference sequence). CDR3 bases: TGTGCCAGCAGTTCCCGGGACACCGTACCCTACGAGCAGTACTTC. Protein product: CASSSRDTVPYEQYF.

This clone was observed once. The V gene is TRBV20-1, the J gene TRBJ2-1, with 13 bases identical to TRBD2. This CDR3 is 11 amino acids long. Trimming removed 5 bases from V and 15 bases from J; junction bases left unmatched: 4. The germline V gene has CDR1 DFQATT and CDR2 SNEGSKA (reference sequence). The CDR3 reads CSAGGLAGRFF. The CDR3 DNA is TGCAGTGCTGGGGGACTAGCGGGAAGGTTCTTC.

This clone was seen once. The chain recombines TRBV10-3 with TRBJ2-1; TRBD2 matches 16 bases. V dropped 3 bases and J dropped 8; count of bases not matched to a gene: 16. CDR1 is ENHRY, CDR2 SYGVKD, per germline. The CDR3 loop spans 20 amino acids. The CDR3 DNA sequence: TGTGCCATCAGTGAACGCTTGGGACTAGCGGGAGGGCCCGGGGTCCATGAGCAGTTCTTC. Protein sequence: CAISERLGLAGGPGVHEQFF.

V is TRBV18 and J is TRBJ2-4, with D hard to call. The germline CDR1 and CDR2 sequences are KGHSH and LQKENI. V lost 5 bases, J lost 8 bases, and 13 bases lay in between. The CDR3 has 13 amino acids. CDR3 region: CASSSFFQDIQYF. The CDR3 region has the DNA TGTGCCAGCTCATCCTTCTTCCAAGACATTCAGTACTTC.

This clone was counted a few times. The chain uses TRBV28 and TRBJ1-1, with a tentative D call TRBD1 (5 bases). CDR1 and CDR2 (germline): MDHEN, SYDVKM. V lost 4 bases, J lost 0 bases, and 15 bases lay in between. The CDR3 contains 16 residues. The DNA of the CDR3 is TGTGCCAGCAGTTACAGACCAGGGAGCATGAACACTGAAGCTTTCTTT. Amino acids: CASSYRPGSMNTEAFF. The full variable domain, its missing parts supplied by reference TRBV28 and TRBJ1-1, is DVKVTQSSRYLVKRTGEKVFLECVQDMDHENMFWYRQDPGLGLRLIYFSYDVKMKEKGDIPEGYSVSREKKERFSLILESASTNQTSMYLCASSYRPGSMNTEAFFGQGTRLTVV.

The V gene is TRBV28, the J gene TRBJ1-4; 7 nucleotides align to TRBD1. From germline, CDR1 is MDHEN and CDR2 SYDVKM. With V trimmed by 5 bases and J by 4 bases, 10 bases remained unmatched. The CDR3 has 16 amino acids. The CDR3 coding sequence is TGTGCCAGCAGTGCGATGGGAGACAGGGATAATGAAAAACTGTTTTTT. This gives the protein CASSAMGDRDNEKLFF.